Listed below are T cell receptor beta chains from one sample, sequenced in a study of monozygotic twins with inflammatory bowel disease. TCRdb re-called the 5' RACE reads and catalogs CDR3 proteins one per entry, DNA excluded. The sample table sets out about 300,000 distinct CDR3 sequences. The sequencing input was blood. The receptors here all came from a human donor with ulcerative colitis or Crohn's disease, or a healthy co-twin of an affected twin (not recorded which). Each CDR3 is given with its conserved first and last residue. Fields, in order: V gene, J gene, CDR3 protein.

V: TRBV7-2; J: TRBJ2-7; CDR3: CASSLVAGREQYF
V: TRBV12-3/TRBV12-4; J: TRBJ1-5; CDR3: CASSPGTRNQPQHF
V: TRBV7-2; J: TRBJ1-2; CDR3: CASSHDGGNYGYTF
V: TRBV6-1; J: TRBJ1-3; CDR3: CASSTGSSGNTIYF
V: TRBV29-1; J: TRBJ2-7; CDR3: CSGGQSPYEQYF
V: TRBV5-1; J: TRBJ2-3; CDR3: CASTYGSGGTDTQYF
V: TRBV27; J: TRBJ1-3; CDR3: CASSPGQGFFGNTIYF
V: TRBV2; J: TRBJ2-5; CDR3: CASSGGEGTQYF
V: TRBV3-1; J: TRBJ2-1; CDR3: CASSQVPSGSYEQFF
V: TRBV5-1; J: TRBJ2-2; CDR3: CASIPPGPNTGELFF
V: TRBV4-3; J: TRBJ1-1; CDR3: CASSQARPGTEAFF
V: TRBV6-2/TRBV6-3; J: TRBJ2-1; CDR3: CASIEKGHYNEQFF
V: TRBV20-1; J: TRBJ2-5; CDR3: CSALSVRGQQETQYF
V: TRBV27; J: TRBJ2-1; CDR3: CASRQGGYNEQFF
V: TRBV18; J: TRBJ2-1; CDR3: CASSPVAGGTHEQFF
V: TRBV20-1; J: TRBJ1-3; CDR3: CSAPSSRGSGNTIYF
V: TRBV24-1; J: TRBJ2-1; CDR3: CATGGGKTSSYEQFF
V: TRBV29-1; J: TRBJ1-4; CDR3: CSVEGGEKLFF
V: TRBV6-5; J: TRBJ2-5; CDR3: CASSYGWKGTGVWETQYF
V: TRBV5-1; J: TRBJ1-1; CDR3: CASSLADRLNTEAFF
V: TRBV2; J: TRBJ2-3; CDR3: CASSEQQSTQYF
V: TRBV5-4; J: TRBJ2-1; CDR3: CASRGLEGYNEQFF
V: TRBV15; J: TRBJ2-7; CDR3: CATSSSGLQYF
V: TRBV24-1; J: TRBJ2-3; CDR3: CATSDFGNTDTQYF
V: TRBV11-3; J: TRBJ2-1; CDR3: CASSFDRGNEQFF
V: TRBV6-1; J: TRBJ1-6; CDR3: CASSDGATYNSPLHF
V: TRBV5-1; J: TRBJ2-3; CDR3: CASSLTGRPNTDTQYF
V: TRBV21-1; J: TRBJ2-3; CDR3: CASSKVGLVLTDTQYF
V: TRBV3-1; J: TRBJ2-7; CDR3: CASSQAHGGAYEQYF
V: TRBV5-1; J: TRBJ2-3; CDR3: CASSLEGATGGGLDTQYF
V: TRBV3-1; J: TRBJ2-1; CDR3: CASSILRGGAYNEQFF
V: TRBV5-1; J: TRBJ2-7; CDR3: CASSLVAGVNEQYF
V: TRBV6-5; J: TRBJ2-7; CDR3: CASSYSSEQYF
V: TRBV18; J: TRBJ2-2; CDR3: CASSSWGSAPTGELFF
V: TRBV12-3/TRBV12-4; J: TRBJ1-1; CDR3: CASKPDRKAFF
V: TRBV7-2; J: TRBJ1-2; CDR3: CASSFDIGGGYTF
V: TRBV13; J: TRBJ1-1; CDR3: CASRRDTGAFF
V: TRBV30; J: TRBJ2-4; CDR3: CAWSVDQGRGIQYF
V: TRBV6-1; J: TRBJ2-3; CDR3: CASSRLAGPPTDTQYF
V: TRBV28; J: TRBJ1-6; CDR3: CASSLQGYPLHF
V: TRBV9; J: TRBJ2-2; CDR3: CASSVVESGELFF
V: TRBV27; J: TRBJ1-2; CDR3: CASSPGTGNYYGYTF
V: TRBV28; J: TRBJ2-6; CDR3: CASSFRSPSGADVLTF
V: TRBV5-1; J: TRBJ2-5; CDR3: CASSHGGQETQYF
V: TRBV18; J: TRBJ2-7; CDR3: CASSPPHGSNTEQYF
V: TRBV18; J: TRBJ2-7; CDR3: CASSPGAGAYEQYF
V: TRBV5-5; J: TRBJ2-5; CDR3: CASRPLAEQETQYF
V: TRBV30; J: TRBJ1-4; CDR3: CAWTMGRLNEKLFF
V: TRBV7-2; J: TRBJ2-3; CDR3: CASSSQLAGPFTDTQYF
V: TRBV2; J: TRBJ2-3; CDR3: CASRVQGTSTDTQYF
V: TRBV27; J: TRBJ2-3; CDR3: CASSLEGDTQYF
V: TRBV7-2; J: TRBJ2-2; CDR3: CASRKDRTNTGELFF